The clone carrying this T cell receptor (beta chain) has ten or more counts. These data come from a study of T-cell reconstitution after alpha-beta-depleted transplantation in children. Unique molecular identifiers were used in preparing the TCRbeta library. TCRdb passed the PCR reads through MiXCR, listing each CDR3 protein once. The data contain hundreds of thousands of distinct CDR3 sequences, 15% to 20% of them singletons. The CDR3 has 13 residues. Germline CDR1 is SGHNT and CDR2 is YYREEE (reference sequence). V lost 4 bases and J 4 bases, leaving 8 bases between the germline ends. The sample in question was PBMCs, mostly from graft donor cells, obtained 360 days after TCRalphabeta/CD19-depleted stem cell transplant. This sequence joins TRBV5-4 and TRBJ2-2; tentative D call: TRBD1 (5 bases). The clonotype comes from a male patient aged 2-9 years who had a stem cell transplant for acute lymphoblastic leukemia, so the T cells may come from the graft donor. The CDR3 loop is CASSARATGELFF. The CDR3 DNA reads TGTGCCAGCAGCGCCAGGGCCACCGGGGAGCTGTTTTTT.